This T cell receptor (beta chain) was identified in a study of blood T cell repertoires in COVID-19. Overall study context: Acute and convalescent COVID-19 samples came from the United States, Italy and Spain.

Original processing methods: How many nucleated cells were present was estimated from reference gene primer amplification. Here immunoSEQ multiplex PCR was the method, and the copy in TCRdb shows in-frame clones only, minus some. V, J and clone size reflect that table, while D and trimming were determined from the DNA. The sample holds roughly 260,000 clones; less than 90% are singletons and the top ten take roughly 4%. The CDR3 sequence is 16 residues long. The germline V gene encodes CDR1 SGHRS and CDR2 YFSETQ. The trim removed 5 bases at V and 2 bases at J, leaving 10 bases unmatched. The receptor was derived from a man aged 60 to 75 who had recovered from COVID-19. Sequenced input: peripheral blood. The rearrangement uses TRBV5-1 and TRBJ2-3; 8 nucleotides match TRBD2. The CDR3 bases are TGCGCCAGCAGTGTTCAAGCGGGGGAGAACACAGATACGCAGTATTTT. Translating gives CASSVQAGENTDTQYF.